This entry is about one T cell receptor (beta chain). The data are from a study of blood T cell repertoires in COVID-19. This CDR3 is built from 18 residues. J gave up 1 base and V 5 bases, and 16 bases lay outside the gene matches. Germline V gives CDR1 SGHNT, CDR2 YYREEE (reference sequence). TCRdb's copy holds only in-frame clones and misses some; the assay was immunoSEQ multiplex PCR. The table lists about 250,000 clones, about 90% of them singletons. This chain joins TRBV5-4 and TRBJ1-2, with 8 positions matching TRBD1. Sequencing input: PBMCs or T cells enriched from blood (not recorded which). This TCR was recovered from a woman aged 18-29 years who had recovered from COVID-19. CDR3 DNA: TGTGCCAGCAGTGGGGACAGGAGCGAGCCTGATTTTAACTATGGCTACACCTTC. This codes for CASSGDRSEPDFNYGYTF.